The present entry profiles one T cell receptor (beta chain) with its context. Its antigen is not known. This record belongs to a study of T cells after yellow fever vaccination. It was through 5'RACE template switching that TCR cDNA was made, with a universal primer site and UMIs added. TCRdb re-called the 5' RACE reads with MiXCR, one entry per CDR3 protein. The sample includes 250,000 or so distinct CDR3 sequences, more than 3.5% of them seen just once. Study-wide results and caveats: FACS-sorted repertoires could contain abundant clonotypes contaminating from the bulk population. Among primary-vaccination clones, most reappeared after the booster, at about 95% for CD4 and around 91% for CD8. Weaker, the secondary response had a peak occurring faster, on day 5 versus 15.

The CDR3 contains 16 residues. Unmatched junction bases numbered 15, after V lost 5 bases and J lost 7 bases. Germline CDR1 MNHEY, CDR2 SVGAGI. V gene TRBV6-5 combines with J gene TRBJ1-1; 8 bases are a match to TRBD1. The clonotype comes from a young man who received the YFV17D yellow fever vaccine. This specimen consisted of PBMCs, obtained 15 days after the yellow fever booster vaccination. The CDR3 spells CASSPNPRQGFDEAFF. In nucleotides, the CDR3 is TGTGCCAGCAGTCCCAATCCACGACAGGGGTTTGATGAAGCTTTCTTT.